Listed below are T cell receptor beta chains from one sample, sequenced in a study of shared clonotypes between healthy human individuals. Measured with immunoSEQ multiplex PCR; TCRdb has only the in-frame clones, and not every one. In the table there are 190,000 or so clones, 66% of which are singletons. The sequencing sample was made of memory CD4+ T cells sorted from blood. Receptors were obtained from a young man in good health. CDR3s include the opening cysteine and the closing phenylalanine or tryptophan. D genes are given only for firm matches. For some rows the clone size is stated as once, few or many, or as a class when expanded; others skip it.

j_call	d_call	v_call	clone_size	cdr3_nt	cdr3_aa
TRBJ1-5	.	TRBV5-6	.	TGTGCCAGCAGCACGGTCGGGGATCAGCCCCAGCATTTT	CASSTVGDQPQHF
TRBJ2-2	.	TRBV9	.	TGTGCCAGCAGCGTAAAGGTGTTTGGAGCGGATAGCGGGGAGCTGTTTTTT	CASSVKVFGADSGELFF
TRBJ1-1	TRBD1	TRBV28	.	TGTGCCAGCAGCCGACAGGGTACCACTGAAGCTTTCTTT	CASSRQGTTEAFF
TRBJ2-7	TRBD2	TRBV6-6	.	TGTGCCAGCGCGGCTAGCGGATCCTACGAGCAGTACTTC	CASAASGSYEQYF
TRBJ1-1	.	TRBV2	.	TGTGCCAGCAGTCAACCTCGAGGGGTGGAGACTGAAGCTTTCTTT	CASSQPRGVETEAFF
TRBJ1-1	.	TRBV11-2	.	TGTGCCAGCAGCCCGGGACCCCGAGGTACTGAAGCTTTCTTT	CASSPGPRGTEAFF
TRBJ2-7	.	TRBV10-3	.	TGTGCCATCAGTGAGAACAGATTCTACGAGCAGTACTTC	CAISENRFYEQYF
TRBJ2-1	.	TRBV5-1	few	TGCGCCAGCAGCTTGGCGAGACAAGCCCGGGGCAATGAGCAGTTCTTC	CASSLARQARGNEQFF
TRBJ2-1	TRBD2	TRBV4-1	.	TGCGCCAGCAGAGGGAGGGCGGGAGACTCCTACAATGAGCAGTTCTTC	CASRGRAGDSYNEQFF
TRBJ2-2	TRBD1	TRBV11-2	few	TGTGCCAGCAGCTCCGGGGACAGGAGTAACACCGGGGAGCTGTTTTTT	CASSSGDRSNTGELFF
TRBJ2-3	TRBD1	TRBV2	.	TGTGCCAGCAGCGTCCCGGGACAGGGTTCAGATACGCAGTATTTT	CASSVPGQGSDTQYF
TRBJ1-4	.	TRBV29-1	.	TGCAGCGTTGAGGGTCTACGGGGTCAGAGTGAAAAACTGTTTTTT	CSVEGLRGQSEKLFF
TRBJ1-2	.	TRBV30	.	TGTGCCTGGGACGCACCAGGGGAAGGAGTCTATGGCTACACCTTC	CAWDAPGEGVYGYTF
TRBJ2-7	.	TRBV7-9	.	TGTGCCAGCAGCTTAGAATCGGCCAGGGTCTCCTACGAGCAGTACTTC	CASSLESARVSYEQYF
TRBJ1-2	.	TRBV4-1	many	TGCGCCAGCAGCCATAAAGGAGCGGATGGCTACACCTTC	CASSHKGADGYTF
TRBJ2-1	.	TRBV27	few	TGTGCCAGCAGTGCCATAGCGGACAATGAGCAGTTCTTC	CASSAIADNEQFF
TRBJ2-1	TRBD2	TRBV19	.	TGTGCCAGCCGACTCGTCTTACTAGCGGAGGGGAACAATGAGCAGTTCTTC	CASRLVLLAEGNNEQFF
TRBJ2-7	.	TRBV7-8	.	TGTGCCAGCAGCACCCGCCAGGGCTCCTACGAGCAGTACTTC	CASSTRQGSYEQYF
TRBJ2-7	.	TRBV6-6	.	TGTGCCAGCAGTAGAGTCGATCGGAAGTACTTC	CASSRVDRKYF
TRBJ2-1	TRBD2	TRBV15	.	TGTGCCACCAGCGGTCGGGTAGGGACTAGCGGGGGTCATGAGCAGTTCTTC	CATSGRVGTSGGHEQFF
TRBJ2-7	.	TRBV27	.	TGTGCCAGCAGTATAAGGTTAGGGGTCTACGAGCAGTACTTC	CASSIRLGVYEQYF
TRBJ2-2	.	TRBV7-2	.	TGTGCCAGCAGCTTACTCGGAGTGGGGGAGCTGTTTTTT	CASSLLGVGELFF
TRBJ2-5	.	TRBV7-3	.	TGTGCCAGCAGCCAGCAGGGGGGGCACGGTGAGACCCAGTACTTC	CASSQQGGHGETQYF
TRBJ2-7	TRBD2	TRBV5-4	.	TGTGCCAGCAGCTTTAACGCGGGAGCCTCCTACGAGCAGTACTTC	CASSFNAGASYEQYF
TRBJ2-7	TRBD2	TRBV28	.	TGTGCCAGCAGTTTAGGCCCGCTAGCGGCGGTCTACGAGCAGTACTTC	CASSLGPLAAVYEQYF
TRBJ2-1	.	TRBV4-1	.	TGCGCCAGCAGCCAAGAATCAAGGGACCAGTTCTTC	CASSQESRDQFF
TRBJ2-1	TRBD1	TRBV5-8	once	TGTGCCAGCAGCCGTAGGACAGGGGCGTCCAGCGAGCAGTTCTTC	CASSRRTGASSEQFF
TRBJ2-1	TRBD2	TRBV29-1	.	TGCAGCGTTGATGGTGCTAGCGGGAGTTTCAGGGGGAATGAGCAGTTCTTC	CSVDGASGSFRGNEQFF
TRBJ2-2	TRBD2	TRBV7-8	few	TGTGCCAGCAGCTTACTAAGCGGGAGGAAGAACACCGGGGAGCTGTTTTTT	CASSLLSGRKNTGELFF
TRBJ1-2	.	TRBV28	.	TGTGCCACCTCGGGGGGGGCCAGGGGCTACACCTTC	CATSGGARGYTF
TRBJ2-5	.	TRBV10-3	once	TGTGCCATCAGTCGCGCGGAGACCCAGTACTTC	CAISRAETQYF
TRBJ2-3	TRBD1	TRBV25-1	.	TGTGCCAGCAGTGGGGACAGGGGGACAGATACGCAGTATTTT	CASSGDRGTDTQYF
TRBJ1-1	.	TRBV4-3	.	TGCGCCAGCAGCCAAGCCGGGGACGGGACCTCGAACACTGAAGCTTTCTTT	CASSQAGDGTSNTEAFF
TRBJ2-5	.	TRBV7-7	.	TGTGCCAGCAGCCTGGGGGTTGGGCAGGGTGATGAGACCCAGTACTTC	CASSLGVGQGDETQYF
TRBJ2-1	TRBD1	TRBV6-4	once	TGTGCCAGCAGTGTTGCGCAGGGGGTCGAGCAGTTCTTC	CASSVAQGVEQFF
TRBJ2-5	TRBD2	TRBV6-1	few	TGTGCCAGCAGGAAACTAGCGGGAGAGACCCAGTACTTC	CASRKLAGETQYF
TRBJ2-7	TRBD1	TRBV2	once	TGTGCCAGCAGTGCGGAGACAGGGGGCAACGAGCAGTACTTC	CASSAETGGNEQYF
TRBJ2-5	.	TRBV19	.	TGTGCCAGTAGTATTCGTGCGAGCGCCGCGTACCAAGAGACCCAGTACTTC	CASSIRASAAYQETQYF
TRBJ1-5	TRBD1	TRBV28	.	TGTGCCAGCAGTATGGGGACAGGGGGCCCCAATCAGCCCCAGCATTTT	CASSMGTGGPNQPQHF
TRBJ1-5	.	TRBV2	few	TGTGCCAGCCAGCTGATCAATCAGCCCCAGCATTTT	CASQLINQPQHF
TRBJ1-2	.	TRBV27	.	TGTGCCAGCAGCCGCCAGGGACGGCAAGCTAACTATGGCTACACCTTC	CASSRQGRQANYGYTF
TRBJ2-6	.	TRBV2	.	TGTGCCAGCCAGACTGATAGCTCTGGGGCCAACGTCCTGACTTTC	CASQTDSSGANVLTF
TRBJ2-3	TRBD2	TRBV7-2	.	TGTGCCAGCAGCTACCGGGACTACACAGATACGCAGTATTTT	CASSYRDYTDTQYF
TRBJ2-2	.	TRBV28	.	TGTGCCAGCAGCCCTCCGGGGCGAACCGGGGAGCTGTTTTTT	CASSPPGRTGELFF
TRBJ2-2	.	TRBV9	.	TGTGCCAGCAGCACAGCAGGGGGAGGAGGCACCGGGGAGCTGTTTTTT	CASSTAGGGGTGELFF
TRBJ2-2	TRBD2	TRBV4-2	many	TGTGCCAGCAGCCAAGATAGCGGGAGGGCCAACACCGGGGAGCTGTTTTTT	CASSQDSGRANTGELFF
TRBJ2-7	.	TRBV21-1	few	TGTGCCAGCAGCCCCCGGGGAGCGGAGAACCCCTACGAGCAGTACTTC	CASSPRGAENPYEQYF
TRBJ1-2	.	TRBV5-8	few	TGTGCCAGCAGCCGTCCCTTGACAGCAACTAACTATGGCTACACCTTC	CASSRPLTATNYGYTF
TRBJ2-1	.	TRBV10-3	.	TGTGCCATCAGGGGCGGGACCTCCGAGCAGTTCTTC	CAIRGGTSEQFF
TRBJ1-3	.	TRBV30	many	TGTGCCTGGAGTGTCAATCCCTTCTCTGGAAACACCATATATTTT	CAWSVNPFSGNTIYF
TRBJ1-5	.	TRBV28	.	TGTGCCAGCAAGCGCGTGAGCGGGGTCCAGGGAGGGGGAAATCAGCCCCAGCATTTT	CASKRVSGVQGGGNQPQHF
TRBJ2-1	TRBD2	TRBV6-1	.	TGTGCCAGCAGTGGGACTAGCGGGAGCTCCTACAATGAGCAGTTCTTC	CASSGTSGSSYNEQFF
TRBJ2-7	.	TRBV27	.	TGTGCCAGCAGTGACGTGGGGGAGTACGAGCAGTACTTC	CASSDVGEYEQYF
TRBJ1-1	.	TRBV18	.	TGTGCCAGCTCCCTTACACAGGAGAGTTCCGAAGAAGCTTTCTTT	CASSLTQESSEEAFF
TRBJ2-2	.	TRBV7-4	.	TGTGCCAGCAGCCCCCCGGGGGAAACCGGGGAGCTGTTTTTT	CASSPPGETGELFF
TRBJ2-1	.	TRBV11-1	.	TGTGCCAGCAGCCATAGCGGATCCTTCGCCTACAATGAGCAGTTCTTC	CASSHSGSFAYNEQFF
TRBJ1-5	.	TRBV7-9	.	TGTGCCAGCGGGTCGACCAATCAGCCCCAGCATTTT	CASGSTNQPQHF
TRBJ2-5	.	TRBV7-2	.	TGTGCCAGCAGCTTAAATCCCGGCCAAGAGACCCAGTACTTC	CASSLNPGQETQYF
TRBJ1-1	.	TRBV5-1	.	TGCGCCAGCAGCTTGGATATAGGAACTGAAGCTTTCTTT	CASSLDIGTEAFF